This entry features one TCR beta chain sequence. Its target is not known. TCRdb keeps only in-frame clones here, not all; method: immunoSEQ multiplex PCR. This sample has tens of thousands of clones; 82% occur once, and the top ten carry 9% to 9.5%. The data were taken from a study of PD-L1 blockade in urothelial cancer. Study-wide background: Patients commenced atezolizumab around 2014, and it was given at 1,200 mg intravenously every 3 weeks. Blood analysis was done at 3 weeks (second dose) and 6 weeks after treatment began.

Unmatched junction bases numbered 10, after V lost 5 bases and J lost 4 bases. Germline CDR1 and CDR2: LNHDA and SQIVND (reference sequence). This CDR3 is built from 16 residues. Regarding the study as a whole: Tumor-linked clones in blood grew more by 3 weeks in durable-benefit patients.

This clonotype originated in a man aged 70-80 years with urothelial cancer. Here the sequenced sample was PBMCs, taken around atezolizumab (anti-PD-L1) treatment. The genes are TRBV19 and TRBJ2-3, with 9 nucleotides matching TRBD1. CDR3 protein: CASSRNPGQGADTQYF. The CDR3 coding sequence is TGTGCCAGTAGTCGAAATCCGGGACAGGGCGCAGATACGCAGTATTTT.